This is a list of T cell receptor beta chains from one sample in a study of T cell repertoires in cytomegalovirus infection. TCRdb reprocessed the reads via MiXCR and lists one record per CDR3 protein. The sample lists 640,000 or so distinct CDR3 sequences; 33% were seen once. Their recognized antigens are unknown. The source material was cultured PBMCs, sampled from culture after CMV antigen stimulation. The receptors were gathered from a human donor in good health (CMV status not recorded). Some clones in this sample may be carry-over from other donors' samples. The CDR3 runs from the conserved cysteine through the conserved F or W. D genes are given only for firm matches. Clone size is not always given. Where it is, it says once, few, many or a class for expanded clones.

D gene: NA; V gene: TRBV11-2; J gene: TRBJ1-6; clone size: few; CDR3 protein: CASSRNLNSPLHF; CDR3 DNA: TGTGCCAGCAGCCGTAACTTGAATTCACCCCTCCACTTT
D gene: NA; V gene: TRBV7-2; J gene: TRBJ2-3; clone size: NA; CDR3 protein: CASSLLGSDTQYF; CDR3 DNA: TGTGCCAGCAGCTTGTTGGGCTCAGATACGCAGTATTTT
D gene: NA; V gene: TRBV19; J gene: TRBJ1-5; clone size: few; CDR3 protein: CASSIDYVGNQPQHF; CDR3 DNA: TGTGCCAGTAGTATAGATTACGTGGGCAATCAGCCCCAGCATTTT
D gene: NA; V gene: TRBV2; J gene: TRBJ1-1; clone size: NA; CDR3 protein: CASSELGTSGTEAFF; CDR3 DNA: TGTGCCAGCAGTGAATTAGGCACCTCGGGCACTGAAGCTTTCTTT
D gene: NA; V gene: TRBV29-1; J gene: TRBJ2-7; clone size: NA; CDR3 protein: CSVELAGNTDYEQYF; CDR3 DNA: TGCAGCGTTGAATTGGCCGGGAATACCGACTACGAGCAGTACTTC
D gene: TRBD2; V gene: TRBV20-1; J gene: TRBJ2-3; clone size: few; CDR3 protein: CSAPRLAGGPTDTQYF; CDR3 DNA: TGCAGTGCGCCGAGACTAGCGGGAGGGCCAACAGATACGCAGTATTTT
D gene: NA; V gene: TRBV7-3; J gene: TRBJ2-6; clone size: NA; CDR3 protein: CASSLVPGYASGANVLTF; CDR3 DNA: TGTGCCAGCAGCTTAGTCCCAGGGTACGCCTCTGGGGCCAACGTCCTGACTTTC
D gene: TRBD1; V gene: TRBV6-2/TRBV6-3; J gene: TRBJ1-1; clone size: NA; CDR3 protein: CASRRTGWKAFF; CDR3 DNA: TGTGCCAGCAGAAGGACAGGATGGAAAGCTTTCTTT
D gene: NA; V gene: TRBV4-1; J gene: TRBJ2-3; clone size: few; CDR3 protein: CASSQVTSTTDTQYF; CDR3 DNA: TGCGCCAGCAGCCAAGTTACTAGCACCACAGATACGCAGTATTTT
D gene: NA; V gene: TRBV6-2/TRBV6-3; J gene: TRBJ1-5; clone size: few; CDR3 protein: CASSLTGTAQAQHF; CDR3 DNA: TGTGCCAGCAGTCTCACCGGGACGGCACAGGCCCAGCATTTT
D gene: TRBD1; V gene: TRBV12-3/TRBV12-4; J gene: TRBJ1-2; clone size: NA; CDR3 protein: CASRVDRARSEGGYTF; CDR3 DNA: TGTGCCAGCAGAGTTGACAGGGCCAGAAGTGAGGGGGGCTACACCTTC
D gene: NA; V gene: TRBV19; J gene: TRBJ2-1; clone size: NA; CDR3 protein: CASSIDTGYNEQFF; CDR3 DNA: TGTGCCAGTAGTATAGACACAGGCTACAATGAGCAGTTCTTC
D gene: NA; V gene: TRBV7-2; J gene: TRBJ2-2; clone size: many; CDR3 protein: CASSLAAGAGGELFF; CDR3 DNA: TGTGCCAGCAGCTTAGCTGCCGGGGCGGGCGGGGAGCTGTTTTTT
D gene: NA; V gene: TRBV7-6; J gene: TRBJ2-1; clone size: few; CDR3 protein: CASSLGPGRNEQFF; CDR3 DNA: TGTGCCAGCAGCTTAGGACCGGGGCGCAATGAGCAGTTCTTC
D gene: NA; V gene: TRBV29-1; J gene: TRBJ1-1; clone size: NA; CDR3 protein: CSVDPEERGSTEAFF; CDR3 DNA: TGCAGCGTTGACCCGGAGGAAAGGGGGAGCACTGAAGCTTTCTTT
D gene: TRBD2; V gene: TRBV12-3/TRBV12-4; J gene: TRBJ2-5; clone size: NA; CDR3 protein: CASNLAGGGETQYF; CDR3 DNA: TGTGCCAGCAATCTAGCGGGGGGGGGAGAGACCCAGTACTTC
D gene: TRBD1; V gene: TRBV24-1; J gene: TRBJ2-1; clone size: few; CDR3 protein: CATSDRDRAANEQFF; CDR3 DNA: TGTGCCACCAGTGATAGGGACAGGGCCGCCAATGAGCAGTTCTTC
D gene: TRBD2; V gene: TRBV4-1; J gene: TRBJ2-5; clone size: NA; CDR3 protein: CASRQSGSLETQYF; CDR3 DNA: TGCGCCAGCAGGCAGAGCGGGAGCTTGGAGACCCAGTACTTC
D gene: NA; V gene: TRBV28; J gene: TRBJ2-1; clone size: NA; CDR3 protein: CASSSLSAPAYNEQFF; CDR3 DNA: TGTGCCAGCAGTTCCCTTTCCGCCCCTGCCTACAATGAGCAGTTCTTC
D gene: TRBD2; V gene: TRBV7-2; J gene: TRBJ2-3; clone size: many; CDR3 protein: CASSLSGSSGLAGGIEYF; CDR3 DNA: TGTGCCAGCAGCTTAAGTGGATCCTCTGGACTAGCGGGAGGTATAGAGTATTTT
D gene: NA; V gene: TRBV6-5; J gene: TRBJ2-7; clone size: few; CDR3 protein: CASSSRRTYEQYF; CDR3 DNA: TGTGCCAGCAGCTCAAGACGGACCTACGAGCAGTACTTC
D gene: TRBD2; V gene: TRBV7-2; J gene: TRBJ2-1; clone size: many; CDR3 protein: CASSLGGVSYNEQFF; CDR3 DNA: TGTGCCAGCAGCCTTGGGGGGGTGTCCTACAATGAGCAGTTCTTC
D gene: NA; V gene: TRBV10-2; J gene: TRBJ2-3; clone size: NA; CDR3 protein: CASSVQRIGTDTQYF; CDR3 DNA: TGCGCCAGCAGTGTCCAGCGCATAGGCACAGATACGCAGTATTTT
D gene: TRBD2; V gene: TRBV15; J gene: TRBJ2-1; clone size: NA; CDR3 protein: CATSRDPAGGSNEQFF; CDR3 DNA: TGTGCCACCAGCAGAGATCCAGCGGGAGGGTCCAATGAGCAGTTCTTC
D gene: NA; V gene: TRBV12-3/TRBV12-4; J gene: TRBJ2-7; clone size: NA; CDR3 protein: CASSYLGGPSYEQYF; CDR3 DNA: TGTGCCAGCAGTTACCTCGGGGGGCCTTCCTACGAGCAGTACTTC
D gene: NA; V gene: TRBV7-8; J gene: TRBJ1-5; clone size: many; CDR3 protein: CASSSLQGEDQPQHF; CDR3 DNA: TGTGCCAGCAGCTCCCTACAGGGAGAGGATCAGCCCCAGCATTTT
D gene: NA; V gene: TRBV12-3/TRBV12-4; J gene: TRBJ2-5; clone size: NA; CDR3 protein: CASSPPPGTLQETQYF; CDR3 DNA: TGTGCCAGCAGTCCTCCCCCAGGGACCCTCCAAGAGACCCAGTACTTC
D gene: NA; V gene: TRBV6-1; J gene: TRBJ2-5; clone size: NA; CDR3 protein: CATRASQYF; CDR3 DNA: TGTGCCACCAGGGCGAGCCAGTACTTC
D gene: TRBD2; V gene: TRBV7-9; J gene: TRBJ2-7; clone size: NA; CDR3 protein: CASSLPSGGLAGAASYEQYF; CDR3 DNA: TGTGCCAGCAGCTTGCCCTCCGGTGGACTAGCGGGGGCCGCCTCCTACGAGCAGTACTTC
D gene: NA; V gene: TRBV19; J gene: TRBJ2-7; clone size: few; CDR3 protein: CASGTDVQEQYF; CDR3 DNA: TGTGCCAGTGGGACGGACGTCCAGGAGCAGTACTTC
D gene: TRBD2; V gene: TRBV7-2; J gene: TRBJ2-5; clone size: few; CDR3 protein: CASSFLVAGGGETQYF; CDR3 DNA: TGTGCCAGCAGCTTCTTAGTAGCGGGAGGTGGAGAGACCCAGTACTTC
D gene: NA; V gene: TRBV4-2; J gene: TRBJ1-2; clone size: once; CDR3 protein: CASSGPGSNYGYTF; CDR3 DNA: TGTGCCAGCAGCGGGCCAGGCTCTAACTATGGCTACACCTTC
D gene: TRBD1; V gene: TRBV11-2; J gene: TRBJ1-6; clone size: NA; CDR3 protein: CASSRGTGDNSPLHF; CDR3 DNA: TGTGCCAGCAGCCGCGGGACAGGGGATAATTCACCCCTCCACTTT
D gene: NA; V gene: TRBV12-3/TRBV12-4; J gene: TRBJ2-1; clone size: NA; CDR3 protein: CASSRGNSYNEQFF; CDR3 DNA: TGTGCCAGCAGCCGGGGGAACTCCTACAATGAGCAGTTCTTC
D gene: NA; V gene: TRBV5-4; J gene: TRBJ1-2; clone size: NA; CDR3 protein: CASSLGRAGANYGYTF; CDR3 DNA: TGTGCCAGCAGCTTGGGCCGAGCGGGGGCTAACTATGGCTACACCTTC
D gene: NA; V gene: TRBV18; J gene: TRBJ1-2; clone size: NA; CDR3 protein: CASSPSGGQGYTF; CDR3 DNA: TGTGCCAGCTCACCATCGGGGGGGCAAGGCTACACCTTC
D gene: TRBD1; V gene: TRBV20-1; J gene: TRBJ1-5; clone size: few; CDR3 protein: CSAWTGPPTEPQHF; CDR3 DNA: TGCAGTGCTTGGACAGGGCCACCCACGGAGCCCCAGCATTTT
D gene: NA; V gene: TRBV4-1; J gene: TRBJ1-2; clone size: few; CDR3 protein: CASSPRRVELDGYTF; CDR3 DNA: TGCGCCAGCAGCCCACGAAGGGTCGAACTAGATGGCTACACCTTC
D gene: NA; V gene: TRBV6-2/TRBV6-3; J gene: TRBJ2-7; clone size: few; CDR3 protein: CASSYSIGPFYEQYF; CDR3 DNA: TGTGCCAGCAGTTACTCGATCGGGCCCTTCTACGAGCAGTACTTC
D gene: TRBD1; V gene: TRBV6-2/TRBV6-3; J gene: TRBJ1-5; clone size: few; CDR3 protein: CASHRTGNQPQHF; CDR3 DNA: TGTGCCAGCCACCGGACAGGGAATCAGCCCCAGCATTTT
D gene: NA; V gene: TRBV6-2/TRBV6-3; J gene: TRBJ2-7; clone size: few; CDR3 protein: CASRNDSSYEQYF; CDR3 DNA: TGTGCCAGCAGGAACGACAGTTCCTACGAGCAGTACTTC
D gene: NA; V gene: TRBV6-1; J gene: TRBJ2-7; clone size: NA; CDR3 protein: CASSEFTASSYEQYF; CDR3 DNA: TGTGCCAGCAGTGAATTCACAGCTAGCTCCTACGAGCAGTACTTC
D gene: TRBD2; V gene: TRBV11-1; J gene: TRBJ2-1; clone size: NA; CDR3 protein: CASSFPTSGGEGQFF; CDR3 DNA: TGTGCCAGCAGCTTCCCGACTAGCGGGGGGGAGGGGCAGTTCTTC
D gene: TRBD2; V gene: TRBV6-1; J gene: TRBJ2-1; clone size: few; CDR3 protein: CASSPRRRDYYNEQFF; CDR3 DNA: TGTGCCAGCAGTCCACGCCGCCGGGACTACTACAATGAGCAGTTCTTC
D gene: NA; V gene: TRBV7-9; J gene: TRBJ1-2; clone size: NA; CDR3 protein: CASRSHDGYTF; CDR3 DNA: TGTGCCAGCAGGTCCCACGATGGCTACACCTTC